Presented here are 16 T cell receptor beta chains from one specimen sequenced in a study of blood T cell repertoires in COVID-19. The repertoire was sequenced with immunoSEQ multiplex PCR; TCRdb's copy has only in-frame clones and lacks some. The table includes a few hundred thousand clones, 80% to 90% detected once. Input material: peripheral blood. These receptors came from a human donor in a cohort sampled during active COVID-19.

In nucleotides, the CDR3 is TGCAGTGCTAGTTGGGACATAGGTAGCAATCAGCCCCAGCATTTT. Translating gives CSASWDIGSNQPQHF. The rearrangement uses TRBV20-1 and TRBJ1-5; tentative D call: TRBD1 (6 bases). Germline V gene data show CDR1 as DFQATT and CDR2 as SNEGSKA (reference sequence). V lost 3 bases, J lost 0 bases, and 12 bases lay in between. The CDR3 consists of 15 residues.

V gene TRBV11-2 combines with J gene TRBJ2-7; 7 bases map to TRBD2. The CDR3 covers 12 residues. Losses at the gene ends were 3 bases for V and 6 bases for J; bases not matched to a gene: 2. The germline V gene encodes CDR1 SGHAT and CDR2 FQNNGV. The DNA for the CDR3 is TGTGCCAGCAGCTTGACTAGCTTCGAGCAGTACTTC. Its translation: CASSLTSFEQYF.

This chain joins TRBV15 and TRBJ1-6; perhaps TRBD1 as D (5 bases). This CDR3 spans 15 amino acids. Trimming removed 0 bases from V and 7 bases from J, with 10 bases in between. In germline, CDR1 is LNHNV, CDR2 YYDKDF (reference sequence). CDR3 nucleotide sequence: TGTGCCACCAGCAGAGACAGGGATCTGAATTCACCCCTCCACTTT. It yields the protein CATSRDRDLNSPLHF.

This clone was counted between two and nine times. This chain connects TRBV11-2 to TRBJ2-7; 7 nucleotides agree with TRBD1. The CDR3 consists of 14 residues. The germline V gene encodes CDR1 SGHAT and CDR2 FQNNGV. J gave up 2 bases and V 5 bases, and 6 bases lay outside the gene matches. The CDR3 here is CASSPRDRAYEQYF. The CDR3 DNA reads as TGTGCCAGCAGCCCCCGGGACAGAGCCTACGAGCAGTACTTC.

The rearrangement joins TRBV5-1 to TRBJ2-1; TRBD2 aligns across 12 bases. The CDR3 length is 14 residues. Germline V gives CDR1 SGHRS, CDR2 YFSETQ. V lost 3 bases, J lost 5 bases, and 0 bases stayed unmatched. This CDR3 is CASSSSGGDNEQFF. CDR3 coding DNA: TGCGCCAGCAGCTCTAGCGGGGGGGACAATGAGCAGTTCTTC.

The rearrangement joins TRBV3-1 (or the pseudogene TRBV3-2) to TRBJ2-3; 8 nucleotides match TRBD2. The CDR3 spans 17 residues. V was clipped by 1 base and J by 8 bases; unmatched bases: 14. The V gene's germline CDR1 is LGHDT and CDR2 YNNKEL (reference sequence). The CDR3 spells CASSQGVSGSSQGTQYF. Here the CDR3 DNA reads TGTGCCAGCAGCCAAGGTGTAAGCGGGAGTTCCCAAGGTACGCAGTATTTT.

This chain uses TRBV2 with TRBJ2-5; 11 bases are shared with TRBD1. Germline CDR1 is SNHLY and CDR2 is FYNNEI. V lost 6 bases and J lost 9; bases outside the gene matches: 9. The CDR3 runs 14 residues. CDR3 region: CASSRTGGAGAQYF. The CDR3 DNA reads TGTGCCAGCAGCCGGACAGGGGGCGCTGGGGCCCAGTACTTC. Combining the CDR3 with reference TRBV2 and TRBJ2-5 gives the whole variable domain EPEVTQTPSHQVTQMGQEVILRCVPISNHLYFYWYRQILGQKVEFLVSFYNNEISEKSEIFDDQFSVERPDGSNFTLKIRSTKLEDSAMYFCASSRTGGAGAQYFGPGTRLLVL.

The chain recombines TRBV2 with TRBJ2-7, with 7 bases matching TRBD1. This CDR3 region has 16 residues. Germline trimming cut 0 bases from V and 2 bases from J; bases unmatched to any gene: 7. Germline lookup yields CDR1 SNHLY and CDR2 FYNNEI. The CDR3 DNA sequence: TGTGCCAGCAGTGAAGCCGCCCCTGGGACAGCCTACGAGCAGTACTTC. It codes for CASSEAAPGTAYEQYF.

The J gene is TRBJ2-5, the V gene TRBV5-1, with 7 positions matching TRBD1. J gave up 2 bases and V 2 bases, and 18 bases lay outside the gene matches. In germline, CDR1 is SGHRS, CDR2 YFSETQ. This CDR3 is built from 19 residues. The CDR3 DNA is TGCGCCAGCAGCTTCGGGAAACAGAAGACAGGGTCTATTCAAGAGACCCAGTACTTC. This sequence encodes CASSFGKQKTGSIQETQYF. The full variable domain, its missing parts supplied by reference TRBV5-1 and TRBJ2-5, is KAGVTQTPRYLIKTRGQQVTLSCSPISGHRSVSWYQQTPGQGLQFLFEYFSETQRNKGNFPGRFSGRQFSNSRSEMNVSTLELGDSALYLCASSFGKQKTGSIQETQYFGPGTRLLVL.

This chain uses TRBV4-2 with TRBJ1-2; possible D gene TRBD1, 6 bases. Trimming shortened V by 2 bases and J by 1 base, and 14 bases separated the two germline ends. The CDR3 length is 16 residues. Germline V gene sequence: CDR1 LGHNA, CDR2 YNFKEQ. The CDR3 loop reads CASSQPGGQRNYGYTF. CDR3 DNA sequence: TGTGCCAGCAGCCAACCCGGGGGGCAGCGTAACTATGGCTACACCTTC.

The J gene is TRBJ2-3, the V gene TRBV4-2; the D is unclear. Per germline, CDR1 LGHNA and CDR2 YNFKEQ. The CDR3 extends over 14 amino acids. V lost 0 bases to trimming and J lost 4 bases, with 8 bases between them. Written as DNA, the CDR3 is TGTGCCAGCAGCCAAGATCGAGGCTCAGATACGCAGTATTTT. Translated: CASSQDRGSDTQYF.

This chain links TRBV19 with TRBJ1-4; tentatively, D is TRBD1 (6 bases). CDR1 is LNHDA and CDR2 is SQIVND in the germline V gene (reference sequence). V gave up 3 bases and J gave up 3 bases, with 11 bases separating them. CDR3 size: 15 residues. CDR3 protein: CASSMNRASNEKLFF. The CDR3 DNA is TGTGCCAGTAGTATGAACAGGGCCTCTAATGAAAAACTGTTTTTT.

This chain joins TRBV10-3 and TRBJ2-3; 13 bases line up with TRBD2. Per the germline V gene, CDR1 is ENHRY and CDR2 is SYGVKD. The length of the CDR3 is 17 residues. Trimming at V came to 10 bases and at J to 1 base, leaving 11 bases not matched to a gene. The CDR3 coding sequence is TGTGCCAACGCCGGGACTAGCGGGACCACCGGCACAGATACGCAGTATTTT. This encodes CANAGTSGTTGTDTQYF.

This CDR3 is CATMLGGGEGYTEAFF. CDR3 DNA sequence: TGTGCCACCATGCTAGGCGGGGGCGAGGGGTACACTGAAGCTTTCTTT. V is TRBV28 and J is TRBJ1-1; TRBD1 is a possible D gene (6 bases). This CDR3 spans 16 amino acids. Germline-derived CDR1 and CDR2 are MDHEN and SYDVKM. Trimming pared 10 bases from V and 3 bases from J, leaving 24 bases between.

CDR3 in DNA: TGTGCCAGCAGCCGTCCCGGGACTAGAACAATATTCAATGAGCAGTTCTTC. Protein sequence: CASSRPGTRTIFNEQFF. V gene TRBV5-8 combines with J gene TRBJ2-1; 8 nucleotides match TRBD2. Germline values: CDR1 SGHTS, CDR2 YDEGEE. With 4 bases clipped from V and 6 bases from J, the junction kept 15 bases outside the gene matches. The CDR3 loop spans 17 amino acids.

The chain uses TRBV14 and TRBJ2-5; 7 bases align to TRBD2. Germline V lookup: CDR1 SGHDN, CDR2 FVKESK. After removal of 2 bases from V and 4 bases from J, the junction contained 7 bases not matched to a gene. The CDR3 is 15 amino acids. In nucleotides, the CDR3 is TGTGCCAGCAGCCAACCCCGACTAGCCGGAGAGACCCAGTACTTC. It codes for CASSQPRLAGETQYF.